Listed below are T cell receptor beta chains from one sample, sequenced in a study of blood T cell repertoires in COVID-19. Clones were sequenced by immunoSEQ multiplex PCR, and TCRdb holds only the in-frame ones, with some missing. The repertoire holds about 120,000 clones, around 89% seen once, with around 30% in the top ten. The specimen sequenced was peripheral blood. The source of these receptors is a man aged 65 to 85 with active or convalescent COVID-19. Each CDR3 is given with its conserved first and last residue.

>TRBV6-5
CASSYRDRAADTQYF
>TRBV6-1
CASSDPPSKGVADTQYF
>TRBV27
CASSLWPGGTDTQYF
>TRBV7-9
CASSLNRAGVSGGYTF
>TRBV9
CASSVAGQVNEKLFF
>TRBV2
CASSGQGANGYTF
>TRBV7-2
CASSLDGGGSNQPQHF
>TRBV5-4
CASSLGGQGAYEQYF
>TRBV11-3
CASSTGGASGNTIYF
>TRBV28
CASRDPQGGPQHF
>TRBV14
CASSQLLGTSGKFAYNEQFF
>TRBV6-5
CASRDQGVYGYTF